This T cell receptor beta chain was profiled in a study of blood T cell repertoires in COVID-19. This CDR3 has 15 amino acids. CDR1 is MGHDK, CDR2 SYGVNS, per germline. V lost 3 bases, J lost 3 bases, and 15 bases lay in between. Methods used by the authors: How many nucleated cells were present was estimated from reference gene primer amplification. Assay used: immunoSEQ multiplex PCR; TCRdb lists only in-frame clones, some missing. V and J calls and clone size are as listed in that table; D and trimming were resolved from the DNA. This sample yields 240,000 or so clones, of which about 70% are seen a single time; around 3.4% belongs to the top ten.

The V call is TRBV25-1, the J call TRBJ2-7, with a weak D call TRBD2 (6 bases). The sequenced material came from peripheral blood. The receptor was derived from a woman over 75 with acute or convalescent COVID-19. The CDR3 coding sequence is TGTGCCAGCAGTGAGGGGGGTGAGCAATACTACGAGCAGTACTTC. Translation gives CASSEGGEQYYEQYF.